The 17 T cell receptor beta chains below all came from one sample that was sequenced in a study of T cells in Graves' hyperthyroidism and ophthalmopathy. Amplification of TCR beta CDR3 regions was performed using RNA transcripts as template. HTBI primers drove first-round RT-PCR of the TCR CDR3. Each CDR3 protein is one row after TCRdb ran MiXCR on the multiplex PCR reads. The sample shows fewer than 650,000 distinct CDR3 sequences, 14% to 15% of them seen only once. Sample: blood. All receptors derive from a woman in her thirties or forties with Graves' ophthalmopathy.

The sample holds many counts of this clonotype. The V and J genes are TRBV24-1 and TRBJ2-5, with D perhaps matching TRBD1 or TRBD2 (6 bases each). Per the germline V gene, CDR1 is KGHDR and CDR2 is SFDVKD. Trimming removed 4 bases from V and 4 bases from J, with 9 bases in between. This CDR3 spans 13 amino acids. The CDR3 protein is CATSEGGLETQYF. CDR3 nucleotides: TGTGCCACCAGTGAGGGGGGCCTAGAGACCCAGTACTTC.

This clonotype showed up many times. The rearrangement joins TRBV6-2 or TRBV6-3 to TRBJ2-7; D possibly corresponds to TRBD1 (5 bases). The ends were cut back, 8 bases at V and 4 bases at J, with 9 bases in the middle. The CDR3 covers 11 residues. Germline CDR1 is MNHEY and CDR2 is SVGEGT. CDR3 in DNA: TGTGCCAGCGGGGCAGCTTACGAGCAGTACTTC. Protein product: CASGAAYEQYF.

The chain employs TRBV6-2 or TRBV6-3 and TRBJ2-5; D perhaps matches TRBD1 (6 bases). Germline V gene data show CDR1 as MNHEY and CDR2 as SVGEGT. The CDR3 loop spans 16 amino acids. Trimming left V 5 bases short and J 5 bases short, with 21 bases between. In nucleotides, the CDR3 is TGTGCCAGCAGTAGTTTGGGGGCGACGTTCGACGAGACCCAGTACTTC. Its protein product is CASSSLGATFDETQYF.

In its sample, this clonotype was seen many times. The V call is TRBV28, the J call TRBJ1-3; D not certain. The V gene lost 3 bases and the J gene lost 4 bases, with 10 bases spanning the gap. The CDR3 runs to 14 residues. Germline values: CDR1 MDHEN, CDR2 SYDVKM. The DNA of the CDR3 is TGTGCCAGCAGTTTTTCCCCTAGGGGAAACACCATATATTTT. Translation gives CASSFSPRGNTIYF.

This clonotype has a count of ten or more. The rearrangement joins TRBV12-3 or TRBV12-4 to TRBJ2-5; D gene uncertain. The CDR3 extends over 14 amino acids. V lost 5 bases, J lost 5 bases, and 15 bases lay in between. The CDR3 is CASSVLSPRETQYF. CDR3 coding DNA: TGTGCCAGCAGTGTCCTGTCCCCAAGGGAGACCCAGTACTTC.

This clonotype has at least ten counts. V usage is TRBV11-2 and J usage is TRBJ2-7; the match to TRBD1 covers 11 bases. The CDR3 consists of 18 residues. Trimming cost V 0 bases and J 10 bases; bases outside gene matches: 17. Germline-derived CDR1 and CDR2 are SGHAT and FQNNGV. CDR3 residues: CASSLEFVAGTGGRPQYF. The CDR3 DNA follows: TGTGCCAGCAGCTTAGAGTTTGTAGCCGGGACAGGGGGAAGGCCCCAGTACTTC.

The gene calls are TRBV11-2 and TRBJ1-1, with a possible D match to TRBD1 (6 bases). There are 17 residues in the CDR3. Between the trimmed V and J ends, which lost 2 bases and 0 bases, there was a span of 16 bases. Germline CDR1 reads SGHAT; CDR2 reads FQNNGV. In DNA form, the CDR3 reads TGTGCCAGCAGCTTATATCTTCGCGGGGACATGAACACTGAAGCTTTCTTT. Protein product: CASSLYLRGDMNTEAFF.

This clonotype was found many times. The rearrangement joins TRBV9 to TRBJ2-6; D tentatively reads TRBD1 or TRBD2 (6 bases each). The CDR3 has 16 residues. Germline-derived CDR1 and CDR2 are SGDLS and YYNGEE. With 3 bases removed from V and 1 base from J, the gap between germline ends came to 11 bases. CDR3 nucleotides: TGTGCCAGCAGCGCGGGGGCAGGTTCTGGGGCCAACGTCCTGACTTTC. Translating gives CASSAGAGSGANVLTF. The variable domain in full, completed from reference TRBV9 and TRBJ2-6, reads DSGVTQTPKHLITATGQRVTLRCSPRSGDLSVYWYQQSLDQGLQFLIQYYNGEERAKGNILERFSAQQFPDLHSELNLSSLELGDSALYFCASSAGAGSGANVLTFGAGSRLTVL.

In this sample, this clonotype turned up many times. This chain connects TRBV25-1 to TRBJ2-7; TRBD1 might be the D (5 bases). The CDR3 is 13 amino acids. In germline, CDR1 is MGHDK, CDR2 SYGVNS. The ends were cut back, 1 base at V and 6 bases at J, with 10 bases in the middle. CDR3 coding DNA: TGTGCCAGCAGTGAATTCTCCAGGGCCGAGCAGTACTTC. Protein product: CASSEFSRAEQYF.

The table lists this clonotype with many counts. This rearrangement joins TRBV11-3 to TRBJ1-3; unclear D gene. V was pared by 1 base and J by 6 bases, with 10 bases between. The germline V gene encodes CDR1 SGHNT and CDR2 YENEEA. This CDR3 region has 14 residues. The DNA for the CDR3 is TGTGCCAGCAGCTTAGGCCAGGAGAAAAACACCATATATTTT. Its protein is CASSLGQEKNTIYF.

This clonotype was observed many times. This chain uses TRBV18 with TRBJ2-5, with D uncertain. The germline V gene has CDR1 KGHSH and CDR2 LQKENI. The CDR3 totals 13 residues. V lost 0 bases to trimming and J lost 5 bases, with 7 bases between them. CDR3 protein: CASSPPTLETQYF. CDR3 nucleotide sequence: TGTGCCAGCTCACCACCGACACTGGAGACCCAGTACTTC. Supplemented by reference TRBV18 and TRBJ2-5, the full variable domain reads NAGVMQNPRHLVRRRGQEARLRCSPMKGHSHVYWYRQLPEEGLKFMVYLQKENIIDESGMPKERFSAEFPKEGPSILRIQQVVRGDSAAYFCASSPPTLETQYFGPGTRLLVL.

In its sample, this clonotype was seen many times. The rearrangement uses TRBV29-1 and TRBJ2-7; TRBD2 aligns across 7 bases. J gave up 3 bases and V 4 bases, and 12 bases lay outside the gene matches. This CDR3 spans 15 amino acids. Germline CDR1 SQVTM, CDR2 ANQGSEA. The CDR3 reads CSVVTLAENGYEQYF. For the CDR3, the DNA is TGCAGCGTTGTAACGCTAGCGGAGAATGGCTACGAGCAGTACTTC.

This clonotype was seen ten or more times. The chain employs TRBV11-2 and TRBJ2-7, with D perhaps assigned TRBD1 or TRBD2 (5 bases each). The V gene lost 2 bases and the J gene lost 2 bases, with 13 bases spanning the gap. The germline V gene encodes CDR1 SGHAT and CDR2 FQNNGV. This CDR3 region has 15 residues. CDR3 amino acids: CASSLTGTPAYEQYF. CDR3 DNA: TGTGCCAGCAGCTTAACCGGGACGCCTGCCTACGAGCAGTACTTC.

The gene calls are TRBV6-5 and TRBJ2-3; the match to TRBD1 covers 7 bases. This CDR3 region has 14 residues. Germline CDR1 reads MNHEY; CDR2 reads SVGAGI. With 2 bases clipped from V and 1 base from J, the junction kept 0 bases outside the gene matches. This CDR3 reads CASSYGQGTDTQYF. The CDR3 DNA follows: TGTGCCAGCAGTTACGGACAGGGCACAGATACGCAGTATTTT.

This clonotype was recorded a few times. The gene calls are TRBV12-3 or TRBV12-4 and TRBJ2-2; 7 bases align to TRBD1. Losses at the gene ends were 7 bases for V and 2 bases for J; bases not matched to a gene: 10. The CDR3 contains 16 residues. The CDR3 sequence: CASKLPGTANTGELFF. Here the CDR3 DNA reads TGTGCCAGCAAGCTTCCCGGGACAGCTAACACCGGGGAGCTGTTTTTT.

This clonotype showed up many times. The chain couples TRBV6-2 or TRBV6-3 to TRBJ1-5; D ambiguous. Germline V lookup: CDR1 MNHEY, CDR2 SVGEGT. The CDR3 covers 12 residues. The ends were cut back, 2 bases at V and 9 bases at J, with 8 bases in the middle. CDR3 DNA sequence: TGTGCCAGCAGTTACGTGGAAGGGCCCCAGCATTTT. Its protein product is CASSYVEGPQHF.

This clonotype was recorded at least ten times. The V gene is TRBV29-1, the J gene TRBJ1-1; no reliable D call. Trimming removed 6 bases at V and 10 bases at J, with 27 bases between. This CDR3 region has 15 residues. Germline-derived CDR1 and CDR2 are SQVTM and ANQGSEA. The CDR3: CSVHMSWLGAPGAFF. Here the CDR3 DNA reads TGCAGCGTCCACATGTCGTGGCTGGGCGCTCCTGGAGCTTTCTTT.